This T cell receptor (beta chain) was found in a study of vaccination effects on CD4 cells after COVID-19. With regard to this clone: The antigen is unknown.

TCRdb's copy holds only in-frame clones and misses some; the assay was immunoSEQ multiplex PCR. Among tens of thousands of clones listed, 70% to 80% were seen once. Scientists isolated CD4+ T cells after an approximately 10-day culture period ended. Infection with SARS-CoV-2 occurred in the person between March and December 2020, and PCR confirmed it. This sequence was found in a human donor who had a prior SARS-CoV-2 infection. Sequences were derived from CD4+ T cells from PBMCs cultured without peptide, sampled before COVID-19 vaccination.

In DNA form, the CDR3 reads TGTGCCAGCACGGGAGGGAGGGAGACCCAGTACTTC. Residues: CASTGGRETQYF. This rearrangement joins TRBV2 to TRBJ2-5; 8 nucleotides align to TRBD2. CDR3 length equals 12 residues. V gave up 7 bases and J gave up 5 bases; unmatched junction bases: 3. Germline-derived CDR1 and CDR2 are SNHLY and FYNNEI.